The 11 T cell receptor beta chains given below trace back to one sample, sequenced in a study of spatial heterogeneity in lung cancer. In TCRdb, the 5' RACE reads were re-called with MiXCR into one record per CDR3 protein. The top ten hold over 25% of the sample, which has tens of thousands of distinct CDR3 sequences, less than 9% seen once. Time point noted: sample taken at primary tumor resection. The sample in question was PBMCs, obtained at surgery. These receptors were obtained from a female donor with early-stage non-small cell lung cancer.

This clonotype was seen more than once but under ten times. J is TRBJ2-4 and V is TRBV20-1, with 7 positions matching TRBD1. The CDR3 runs 13 residues. Looked up from germline, CDR1 is DFQATT and CDR2 is SNEGSKA (reference sequence). V was clipped by 5 bases and J by 7 bases; unmatched bases: 8. In nucleotides, the CDR3 is TGCAGTGCTCCCTGGACAGGTTTGAACATTCAGTACTTC. This translates into CSAPWTGLNIQYF.

The J gene is TRBJ2-1, the V gene TRBV11-3; D gene unclear. The CDR3 is 13 residues long. Trimming cost V 1 base and J 6 bases, with 7 bases left between them. Germline V CDR1 and CDR2: SGHNT, YENEEA. The CDR3 loop is CASSLAALNEQFF. CDR3 DNA: TGTGCCAGCAGCTTAGCGGCCCTCAATGAGCAGTTCTTC.

This clonotype appeared many times. The chain employs TRBV14 and TRBJ2-1, with D maybe TRBD1 (5 bases). V was cut by 1 base and J by 7 bases, with 11 bases left in between. In germline, CDR1 is SGHDN, CDR2 FVKESK. The CDR3 length is 14 residues. Here the CDR3 reads CASSQVKGMNEQFF. The CDR3 bases are TGTGCCAGCAGCCAAGTGAAGGGGATGAATGAGCAGTTCTTC.

This clonotype showed up many times. The chain recombines TRBV7-9 with TRBJ2-5, with 9 bases that match TRBD1. Germline CDR1 and CDR2: SEHNR and FQNEAQ (reference sequence). This CDR3 spans 16 amino acids. V dropped 1 base and J dropped 3; count of bases not matched to a gene: 6. The CDR3 here is CASSLGRTGAKETQYF. The CDR3 DNA reads TGTGCCAGCAGCTTAGGAAGGACAGGGGCGAAAGAGACCCAGTACTTC.

This clonotype has ten or more counts. The chain recombines TRBV7-6 with TRBJ2-1; 11 bases are shared with TRBD2. CDR3 size: 15 residues. In germline, CDR1 is SGHVS, CDR2 FNYEAQ. Trimming removed 5 bases from V and 8 bases from J; junction bases left unmatched: 8. The CDR3 sequence is CASSRLAGNTDEQFF. The CDR3 nucleotides are TGTGCCAGCAGCCGACTAGCGGGAAATACAGATGAGCAGTTCTTC.

This clonotype turned up a few times. J is TRBJ1-2 and V is TRBV5-1, with D possibly TRBD1 on 6 matching bases. V was cut by 0 bases and J by 2 bases, with 11 bases left in between. CDR3 length: 15 amino acids. Germline V lookup: CDR1 SGHRS, CDR2 YFSETQ. The CDR3 region is CASSLARTDNYGYTF. The CDR3 DNA is TGCGCCAGCAGCTTGGCCCGGACAGACAACTATGGCTACACCTTC.

The chain joins TRBV7-8 to TRBJ2-7, with D unclear. Germline CDR1 SGHVS, CDR2 FQNEAQ. CDR3 length equals 15 residues. V dropped 7 bases and J dropped 2 bases, with 18 bases sitting between them. DNA for the CDR3: TGTGCCAGCATATTGGTTCCCAATGGAGCCTACGAGCAGTACTTC. This codes for CASILVPNGAYEQYF.

This clonotype was detected only a few times. V and J are TRBV5-1 and TRBJ2-7, with D hard to call. Per the germline V gene, CDR1 is SGHRS and CDR2 is YFSETQ. Trimming left V 0 bases short and J 5 bases short, with 12 bases between. The CDR3 is made up of 14 amino acids. CDR3 region: CASSLAPLPNEQYF. The CDR3 nucleotides are TGCGCCAGCAGCTTGGCTCCCTTACCCAACGAGCAGTACTTC.

This clonotype was counted at least ten times. The genes are TRBV2 and TRBJ2-3; 8 nucleotides match TRBD2. J gave up 4 bases and V 8 bases, and 11 bases lay outside the gene matches. There are 15 residues in the CDR3. The V gene's germline CDR1 is SNHLY and CDR2 FYNNEI. The DNA of the CDR3 is TGTGCCAGCGCCGGCCCGGGGGGGCCGGCAGATACGCAGTATTTT. This sequence encodes CASAGPGGPADTQYF.

The sample holds a few counts of this clonotype. This rearrangement joins TRBV5-6 to TRBJ1-6; D unclear. The CDR3 sequence is 15 residues long. CDR1 SGHDT and CDR2 YYEEEE come from the germline V gene. V was trimmed by 0 bases and J by 10 bases, leaving 14 bases between them. The CDR3 loop reads CASSLVGLSESPLHF. As DNA, the CDR3 is TGTGCCAGCAGCTTGGTGGGGTTGAGCGAATCACCCCTCCACTTT.

This clonotype showed up just a few times. The rearrangement uses TRBV12-3 or TRBV12-4 and TRBJ1-4; D gene unclear. The CDR3 totals 12 residues. V was shortened by 6 bases and J by 8 bases, with 10 bases between the two germline ends. The CDR3 is CASSPGAEKLFF. DNA of the CDR3: TGTGCCAGCAGCCCCGGCGCCGAAAAACTGTTTTTT.